This entry lists 11 T cell receptor beta chains sequenced from one sample in a study of Ad26.COV2.S vaccination and SARS-CoV-2 variants. Specified treatment: around 19 received Ad26.COV2.S at low or high dose, single or two shots; about 5 received placebo; per-sample allocation not given. It was on day 63 after the first vaccine or placebo injection that samples were taken. Sequencing was performed with immunoSEQ multiplex PCR; in TCRdb, only in-frame clones are kept and a portion is missing. The repertoire includes about 350,000 clones, about 88% of them detected once, and roughly 10% sits in the top ten. Here the sequenced sample was peripheral blood, taken in a trial of Ad26.COV2.S vaccine versus placebo. These receptors were taken from a person between 18 and 65 years old who received the Ad26.COV2.S COVID-19 vaccine or a placebo.

V usage is TRBV28 and J usage is TRBJ1-2; perhaps TRBD1 as D (5 bases). Germline CDR1 is MDHEN and CDR2 is SYDVKM. Trimming cost V 3 bases and J 5 bases, with 10 bases left between them. The CDR3 loop spans 13 amino acids. The CDR3 sequence: CASSFRDGYGYTF. CDR3 nucleotide sequence: TGTGCCAGCAGTTTCAGGGACGGTTATGGCTACACCTTC.

The rearrangement links TRBV10-2 to TRBJ2-3; D is unclear. This CDR3 is built from 13 residues. Germline V gene data show CDR1 as WSHSY and CDR2 as SAAADI. Trimming left V 3 bases short and J 3 bases short, with 7 bases between. The CDR3 region is CASSEDRTDTQYF. The CDR3 nucleotides read TGCGCCAGCAGTGAAGACCGTACAGATACGCAGTATTTT.

The chain carries TRBV19 and TRBJ2-1; D unclear. Deletions cut 2 bases from V and 5 bases from J, with 4 bases between. CDR1 is LNHDA, CDR2 SQIVND, per germline (reference sequence). The CDR3 length is 12 residues. Here the CDR3 DNA reads TGTGCCAGTAGTATATCTAACAATGAGCAGTTCTTC. Translated: CASSISNNEQFF. The whole variable domain, filled in from reference TRBV19 and TRBJ2-1, reads DGGITQSPKYLFRKEGQNVTLSCEQNLNHDAMYWYRQDPGQGLRLIYYSQIVNDFQKGDIAEGYSVSREKKESFPLTVTSAQKNPTAFYLCASSISNNEQFFGPGTRLTVL.

The V and J genes are TRBV7-2 and TRBJ1-4; D gene ambiguous. The CDR3 sequence is 13 residues long. Trimming removed 1 base at V and 10 bases at J, with 10 bases between. CDR1 and CDR2 from the germline V gene are SGHTA and FQGNSA. The CDR3 sequence: CASSLVGTSKLFF. The CDR3, as DNA: TGTGCCAGCAGCTTAGTCGGAACTTCAAAACTGTTTTTT.

V and J are TRBV24-1 and TRBJ2-1; possible D gene TRBD1, 5 bases. This CDR3 has 13 amino acids. Trimming left V 4 bases short and J 9 bases short, with 12 bases between. The germline V gene has CDR1 KGHDR and CDR2 SFDVKD. This CDR3 reads CATSEVTGVEQFF. The CDR3 bases are TGTGCCACCAGTGAAGTTACAGGCGTTGAGCAGTTCTTC.

The CDR3 DNA sequence: TGTGCCAGCAGCTTAACGGGACCGGGACAGGGTGCAGATACGCAGTATTTT. Its protein is CASSLTGPGQGADTQYF. The V call is TRBV7-3, the J call TRBJ2-3; the match to TRBD1 covers 9 bases. This CDR3 spans 17 amino acids. Germline-derived CDR1 and CDR2 are SGHTA and FQGTGA. V gave up 0 bases and J gave up 4 bases; unmatched junction bases: 8.

This clone occurred once. The V call is TRBV14, the J call TRBJ1-1; D is unresolved. Germline V lookup: CDR1 SGHDN, CDR2 FVKESK. This CDR3 has 13 residues. The germline V and J ends were trimmed by 4 bases and 4 bases, with 10 bases remaining between them. The CDR3 is CASSPFPGTEAFF. The CDR3, as DNA: TGTGCCAGCAGCCCCTTTCCGGGCACTGAAGCTTTCTTT.

The gene calls are TRBV2 and TRBJ1-1; tentative D call: TRBD1 (5 bases). Germline CDR1 SNHLY, CDR2 FYNNEI. The CDR3 is 15 residues long. V shed 7 bases and J shed 6 bases, with 21 bases lying between them. CDR3 amino acids: CASIAHPRGRAEAFF. DNA of the CDR3: TGTGCCAGCATCGCACACCCCCGGGGACGGGCTGAAGCTTTCTTT.

This chain joins TRBV14 and TRBJ1-2; D call uncertain. Germline V CDR1 and CDR2: SGHDN, FVKESK. This CDR3 is 12 amino acids long. Trimming cost V 0 bases and J 3 bases, with 2 bases left between them. The DNA of the CDR3 is TGTGCCAGCAGCCAAGAGCACTATGGCTACACCTTC. This codes for CASSQEHYGYTF.

This chain uses TRBV5-1 with TRBJ2-7, with TRBD1 matching 7 bases. With 4 bases clipped from V and 6 bases from J, the junction kept 19 bases outside the gene matches. This CDR3 region has 17 residues. In germline, CDR1 is SGHRS, CDR2 YFSETQ. The CDR3 DNA is TGCGCCAGCAGCCTAGACCCAGGGACAGTGCGGTTGAGCGAGCAGTACTTC. Its protein product is CASSLDPGTVRLSEQYF. Supplemented by reference TRBV5-1 and TRBJ2-7, the full variable domain reads KAGVTQTPRYLIKTRGQQVTLSCSPISGHRSVSWYQQTPGQGLQFLFEYFSETQRNKGNFPGRFSGRQFSNSRSEMNVSTLELGDSALYLCASSLDPGTVRLSEQYFGPGTRLTVT.

The V call is TRBV28, the J call TRBJ1-1, with D uncertain. CDR1 is MDHEN and CDR2 is SYDVKM in the germline V gene. Trimming removed 6 bases from V and 1 base from J, with 18 bases in between. The CDR3 loop spans 16 amino acids. The CDR3 region is CASSPVFWATNTEAFF. CDR3 DNA: TGTGCCAGCAGCCCTGTTTTTTGGGCTACGAACACTGAAGCTTTCTTT.